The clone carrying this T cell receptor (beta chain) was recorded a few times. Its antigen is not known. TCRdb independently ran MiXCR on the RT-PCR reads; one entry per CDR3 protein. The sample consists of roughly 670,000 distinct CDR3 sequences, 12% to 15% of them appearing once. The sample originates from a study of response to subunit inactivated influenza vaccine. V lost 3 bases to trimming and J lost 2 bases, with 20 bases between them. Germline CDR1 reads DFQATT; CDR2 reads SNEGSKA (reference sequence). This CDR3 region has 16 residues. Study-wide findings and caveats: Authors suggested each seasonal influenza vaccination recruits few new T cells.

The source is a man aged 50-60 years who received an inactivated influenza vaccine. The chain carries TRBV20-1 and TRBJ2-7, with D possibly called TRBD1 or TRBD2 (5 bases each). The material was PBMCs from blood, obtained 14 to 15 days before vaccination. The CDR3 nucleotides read TGCAGTGCTAGGTCGTCGGGGCCCCAGGCAGCCTACGAGCAGTACTTC. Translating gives CSARSSGPQAAYEQYF.